These T cell receptor beta chains were read from a single sample in a study of T-cell reconstitution after alpha-beta-depleted transplantation in children. TCRdb analysed the PCR reads with MiXCR anew, one entry per CDR3 protein. Of about 640,000 distinct CDR3 sequences in the sample, approximately 15% are singletons; the top ten hold 1.1%. The specimen was PBMCs from the stem cell graft donor, collected from the stem cell graft. The receptor source for this set is a human donor who donated a stem cell graft to a child with acute myeloid leukemia. Each CDR3 is given with its conserved first and last residue. The order of the fields is clone size, D gene, V gene, J gene, CDR3 DNA, CDR3 protein. A D gene is named only where the DNA matches it firmly. Clone size is stated in some rows and not others, as once, few, many or a class when expanded.

few	.	TRBV27	TRBJ2-3	TGTGCCAGCAGCCCCTCCGGATGGGTCGTCGGCACAGATACGCAGTATTTT	CASSPSGWVVGTDTQYF
few	TRBD1	TRBV7-3	TRBJ2-1	TGTGCCAGCAGCTTAACGGACAGGGGGGTCCCCTACAATGAGCAGTTCTTC	CASSLTDRGVPYNEQFF
many	.	TRBV4-3	TRBJ2-5	TGCGCCAGCAGCCAAGATACAGGGAAGGGAGAGACCCAGTACTTC	CASSQDTGKGETQYF
.	.	TRBV3-1	TRBJ2-6	TGTGCCAGCAGCCAAGGAAGATCTGGGGCCAACGTCCTGACTTTC	CASSQGRSGANVLTF
.	TRBD1	TRBV7-2	TRBJ2-3	TGTGCCAGCAGCTCGACGACAGGGAGCACAGATACGCAGTATTTT	CASSSTTGSTDTQYF
.	.	TRBV18	TRBJ1-1	TGTGCCAGCTCAACCCGGGACACTGCTGCGAAGAACACTGAAGCTTTCTTT	CASSTRDTAAKNTEAFF
.	.	TRBV18	TRBJ2-5	TGTGCCAGCTCAGTCATCAAAGAGACCCAGTACTTC	CASSVIKETQYF
.	TRBD2	TRBV7-6	TRBJ2-1	TGTGCCAGCAGCTTAATCCGGGGGGGCTTTGGTGAGCAGTTCTTC	CASSLIRGGFGEQFF
few	.	TRBV6-5	TRBJ2-6	TGTGCCAGCAGTAACCGACAGATCTCTGGGGCCAACGTCCTGACTTTC	CASSNRQISGANVLTF
.	.	TRBV20-1	TRBJ1-3	TGCAGTGCCAGAATAGGGAGAAACACCATATATTTT	CSARIGRNTIYF
few	TRBD1	TRBV20-1	TRBJ2-7	TGCAGTGCTAGAGGGATGGAAGGGGACAGACCCTACGAGCAGTACTTC	CSARGMEGDRPYEQYF
few	.	TRBV4-3	TRBJ2-7	TGCGCCAGCAGCTTCACCAGGGGCTACGAGCAGTACTTC	CASSFTRGYEQYF
few	.	TRBV27	TRBJ1-3	TGTGCCAGCAGTTTATCGGCAGGAAACACCATATATTTT	CASSLSAGNTIYF
few	.	TRBV24-1	TRBJ2-1	TGTGCCCCTAGCAGGAATAGTACATCCTACAATGAGCAGTTCTTC	CAPSRNSTSYNEQFF
.	.	TRBV12-3/TRBV12-4	TRBJ1-5	TGTGCCAGCAGTTTAGCGGGGAGTCTGCTAAAACAGCATTTT	CASSLAGSLLKQHF
.	TRBD1	TRBV13	TRBJ1-4	TGTGCCAGCAGCTCGGACAGGGTTGATGAAAAACTGTTTTTT	CASSSDRVDEKLFF
.	.	TRBV7-2	TRBJ2-7	TGTGCCAGCAGTCCAGGGGGGCAGGTCTACAACGAGCAGTACTTC	CASSPGGQVYNEQYF
few	.	TRBV12-3/TRBV12-4	TRBJ2-2	TGTGCCAGCAGTAATGCCCTAGCAGGATCGGGTACCGGGGAGCTGTTTTTT	CASSNALAGSGTGELFF
.	.	TRBV20-1	TRBJ2-2	TGCAGTGCTAGCCGGGACTTAAACACCGGGGAGCTGTTTTTT	CSASRDLNTGELFF
many	.	TRBV9	TRBJ1-1	TGTGCCAGCAGCAGGGGAGGGCAATTCAACACTGAAGCTTTCTTT	CASSRGGQFNTEAFF
many	TRBD1	TRBV20-1	TRBJ1-5	TGCAGTGCTCGTCCAGGGGGGAGCAATCAGCCCCAGCATTTT	CSARPGGSNQPQHF
few	.	TRBV12-3/TRBV12-4	TRBJ2-7	TGTGCCAGCAGCACCCGACAGCAACCCTCCTACGAGCAGTACTTC	CASSTRQQPSYEQYF
many	.	TRBV12-3/TRBV12-4	TRBJ1-1	TGTGCCAGCACCCTTCGGGACATTGAAGCTTTCTTT	CASTLRDIEAFF
many	.	TRBV20-1	TRBJ2-3	TGCAGTGCTAGAGTTTCGCCGGCGGGGGCAGGGGATACGCAGTATTTT	CSARVSPAGAGDTQYF
.	.	TRBV6-1	TRBJ1-5	TGTGCCAGCAGTGATGAGGGATTGGGCAATCAGCCCCAGCATTTT	CASSDEGLGNQPQHF
few	.	TRBV7-2	TRBJ2-7	TGTGCCAGCAGCTCTCAGGTGCAGGGGCCCTACGAGCAGTACTTC	CASSSQVQGPYEQYF
many	.	TRBV7-8	TRBJ2-3	TGTGCCAGCAGCTCCCGCGCAGATACGCAGTATTTT	CASSSRADTQYF
many	.	TRBV6-1	TRBJ1-2	TGTGCCAGCAGAGAGGTAGTGCATGGCTACACCTTC	CASREVVHGYTF
few	.	TRBV27	TRBJ1-2	TGTGCCAGCAGTTTAACGTCGGGCGCCTATGGCTACACCTTC	CASSLTSGAYGYTF
many	.	TRBV6-5	TRBJ1-6	TGTGCCAGCAGTTACCGACCCTCGAATTCACCCCTCCACTTT	CASSYRPSNSPLHF
.	TRBD1	TRBV7-9	TRBJ2-2	TGTGCCAGCGGTGTGGGACAGGGGGCTACGGGGGAGCTGTTTTTT	CASGVGQGATGELFF
.	.	TRBV12-3/TRBV12-4	TRBJ2-4	TGTGCCAGCAGGGGTGCGGGGACCAAACACATTCAGTACTTC	CASRGAGTKHIQYF
many	TRBD1	TRBV20-1	TRBJ1-2	TGCAGTGCTACCCCGCGGACAGGGGAGAGGTTTGGCTACACCTTC	CSATPRTGERFGYTF
.	.	TRBV15	TRBJ2-6	TGTGCCACCAGCGCCCCCCGAAGGGCCAACGTCCTGACTTTC	CATSAPRRANVLTF
.	.	TRBV25-1	TRBJ1-3	TGTGCCAGCAGTGAATCCGGCTCTGGAAACACCATATATTTT	CASSESGSGNTIYF
many	.	TRBV7-2	TRBJ1-2	TGTGCCAGCAGCTCTGCGGGGGCGCGAGGCTACACCTTC	CASSSAGARGYTF